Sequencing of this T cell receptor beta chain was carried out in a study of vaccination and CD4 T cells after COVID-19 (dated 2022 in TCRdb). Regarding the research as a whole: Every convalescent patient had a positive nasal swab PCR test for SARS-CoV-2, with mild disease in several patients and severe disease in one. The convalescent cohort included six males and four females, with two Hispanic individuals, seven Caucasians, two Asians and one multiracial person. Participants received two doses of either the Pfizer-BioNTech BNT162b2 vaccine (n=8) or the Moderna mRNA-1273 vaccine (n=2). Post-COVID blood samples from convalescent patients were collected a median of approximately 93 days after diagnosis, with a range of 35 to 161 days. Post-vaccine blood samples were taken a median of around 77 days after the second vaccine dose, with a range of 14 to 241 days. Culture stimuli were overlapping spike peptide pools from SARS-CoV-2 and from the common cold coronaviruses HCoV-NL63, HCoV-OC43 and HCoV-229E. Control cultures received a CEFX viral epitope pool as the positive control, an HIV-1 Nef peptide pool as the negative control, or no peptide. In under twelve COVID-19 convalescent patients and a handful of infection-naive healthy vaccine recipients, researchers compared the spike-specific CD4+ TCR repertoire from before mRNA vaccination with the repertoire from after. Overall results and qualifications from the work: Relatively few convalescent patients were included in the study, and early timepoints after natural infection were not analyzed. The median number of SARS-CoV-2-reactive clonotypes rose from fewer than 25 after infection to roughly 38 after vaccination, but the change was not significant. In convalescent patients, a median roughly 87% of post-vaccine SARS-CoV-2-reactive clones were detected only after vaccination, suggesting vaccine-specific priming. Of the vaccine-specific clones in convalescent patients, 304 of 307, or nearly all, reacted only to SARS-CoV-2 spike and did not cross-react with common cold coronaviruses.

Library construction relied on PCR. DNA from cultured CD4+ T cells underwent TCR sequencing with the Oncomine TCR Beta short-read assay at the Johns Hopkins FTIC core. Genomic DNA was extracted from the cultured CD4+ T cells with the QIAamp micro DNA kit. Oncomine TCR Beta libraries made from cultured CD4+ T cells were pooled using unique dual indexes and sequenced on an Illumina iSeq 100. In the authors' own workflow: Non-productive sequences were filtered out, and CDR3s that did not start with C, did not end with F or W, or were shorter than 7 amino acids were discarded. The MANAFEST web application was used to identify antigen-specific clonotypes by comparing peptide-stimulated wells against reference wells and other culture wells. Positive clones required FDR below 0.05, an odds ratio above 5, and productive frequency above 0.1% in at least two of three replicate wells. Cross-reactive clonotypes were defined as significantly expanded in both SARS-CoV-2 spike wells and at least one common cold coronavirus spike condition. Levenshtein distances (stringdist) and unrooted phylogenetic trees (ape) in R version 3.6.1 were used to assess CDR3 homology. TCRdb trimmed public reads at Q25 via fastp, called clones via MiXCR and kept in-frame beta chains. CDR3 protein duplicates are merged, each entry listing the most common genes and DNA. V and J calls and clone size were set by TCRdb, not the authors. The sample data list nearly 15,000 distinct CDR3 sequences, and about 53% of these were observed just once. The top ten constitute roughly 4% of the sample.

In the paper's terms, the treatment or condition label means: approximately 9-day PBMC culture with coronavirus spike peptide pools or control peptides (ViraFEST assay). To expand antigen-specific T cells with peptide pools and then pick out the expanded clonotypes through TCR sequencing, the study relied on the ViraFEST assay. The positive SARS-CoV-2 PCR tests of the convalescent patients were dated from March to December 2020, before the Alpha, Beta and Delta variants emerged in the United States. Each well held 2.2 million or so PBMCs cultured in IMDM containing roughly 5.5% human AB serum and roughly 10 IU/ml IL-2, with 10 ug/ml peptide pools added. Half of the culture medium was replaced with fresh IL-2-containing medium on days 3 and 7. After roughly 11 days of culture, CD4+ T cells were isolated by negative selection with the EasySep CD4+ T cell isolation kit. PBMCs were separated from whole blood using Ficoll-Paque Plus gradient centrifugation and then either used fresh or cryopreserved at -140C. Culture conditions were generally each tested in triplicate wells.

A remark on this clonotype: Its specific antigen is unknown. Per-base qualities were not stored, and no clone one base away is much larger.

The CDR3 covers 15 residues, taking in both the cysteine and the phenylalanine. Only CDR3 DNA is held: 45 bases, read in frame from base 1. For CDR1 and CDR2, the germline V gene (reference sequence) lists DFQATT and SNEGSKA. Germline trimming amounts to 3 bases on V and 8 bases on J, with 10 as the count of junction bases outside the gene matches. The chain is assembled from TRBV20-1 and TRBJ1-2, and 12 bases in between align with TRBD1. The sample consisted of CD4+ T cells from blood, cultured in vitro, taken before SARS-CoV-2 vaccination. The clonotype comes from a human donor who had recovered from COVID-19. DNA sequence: TGCAGTGCTAGGAGGGACAGGGGGCGGAAGGACGGCTACACCTTC. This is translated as CSARRDRGRKDGYTF.